Listed below are T cell receptor beta chains from one sample, sequenced in a study of shared clonotypes between healthy human individuals. Produced via immunoSEQ multiplex PCR; TCRdb's table is partial and in-frame only. This table holds nearly 1 million clones, about three quarters found once. Specimen: memory CD4+ T cells sorted from blood. Receptors were obtained from a man younger than 35 in good health. CDR3s include the opening cysteine and the closing phenylalanine or tryptophan. Fields, in order: J gene, V gene, D gene, clone size, CDR3 protein, CDR3 DNA. A D gene is named only where the DNA matches it firmly. Clone size is given for some rows only: seen once, a few or many times, or a class if the clone is expanded.

TRBJ2-2	TRBV28	-	-	CASSLGVKVLDTGELFF	TGTGCCAGCAGTTTAGGAGTCAAGGTCCTAGACACCGGGGAGCTGTTTTTT
TRBJ2-2	TRBV6-1	-	-	CASRAGANTGELFF	TGTGCCAGCAGGGCCGGTGCGAACACCGGGGAGCTGTTTTTT
TRBJ1-5	TRBV19	-	-	CASSLADRNQPQHF	TGTGCCAGTAGTCTGGCGGATCGCAATCAGCCCCAGCATTTT
TRBJ2-3	TRBV29-1	-	-	CSVWGGTDTQYF	TGCAGCGTTTGGGGAGGCACAGATACGCAGTATTTT
TRBJ1-2	TRBV6-1	-	-	CASTTWPGHYGYTF	TGTGCCAGCACTACTTGGCCAGGGCACTATGGCTACACCTTC
TRBJ2-1	TRBV5-1	-	few	CASSEGGKFDEQFF	TGCGCCAGCAGCGAGGGGGGAAAGTTCGATGAGCAGTTCTTC
TRBJ2-5	TRBV29-1	-	-	CSGGGGETQYF	TGCAGCGGTGGGGGGGGCGAGACCCAGTACTTC
TRBJ2-2	TRBV7-2	-	-	CASSPWGGGTNTGELFF	TGTGCCAGCAGCCCCTGGGGGGGCGGCACGAACACCGGGGAGCTGTTTTTT
TRBJ2-1	TRBV5-1	TRBD2	-	CASSLTSETYNEQFF	TGCGCCAGCAGCTTGACTAGCGAGACCTACAATGAGCAGTTCTTC
TRBJ2-7	TRBV4-1	-	once	CASSQEGGYEQYF	TGCGCCAGCAGCCAAGAGGGGGGTTACGAGCAGTACTTC
TRBJ1-1	TRBV18	-	few	CASSGGLNTEAFF	TGTGCCAGCTCAGGGGGTCTGAACACTGAAGCTTTCTTT
TRBJ2-3	TRBV15	-	-	CATSRDGSQQYTQYF	TGTGCCACCAGCAGAGACGGGTCCCAGCAGTATACGCAGTATTTT
TRBJ1-1	TRBV10-3	-	-	CASTLDKNTEAFF	TGTGCCAGTACACTCGACAAGAACACTGAAGCTTTCTTT
TRBJ1-1	TRBV6-6	TRBD1	-	CASSYGTGGTEAFF	TGTGCCAGCAGTTACGGGACAGGGGGAACTGAAGCTTTCTTT
TRBJ2-3	TRBV5-1	-	-	CASSLSGRGPDTQYF	TGCGCCAGCAGCTTGTCCGGGAGGGGGCCAGATACGCAGTATTTT
TRBJ1-4	TRBV4-1	-	few	CASSQDPPGWGMREKLFF	TGCGCCAGCAGCCAAGACCCGCCCGGTTGGGGGATGAGGGAAAAACTGTTTTTT
TRBJ2-6	TRBV5-6	-	once	CASSGGGLLSGANVLTF	TGTGCCAGCAGCGGCGGAGGGCTGCTTTCTGGGGCCAACGTCCTGACTTTC
TRBJ2-1	TRBV5-4	TRBD2	-	CASSLVLAGVDEQFF	TGTGCCAGCAGCTTGGTATTGGCGGGAGTGGATGAGCAGTTCTTC
TRBJ2-7	TRBV5-1	-	-	CASSLVGRRREQYF	TGCGCCAGCAGCTTGGTGGGGCGCAGGCGGGAGCAGTACTTC
TRBJ2-4	TRBV4-3	TRBD1	once	CASSQDTGQGFGWAKNIQYF	TGCGCCAGCAGCCAAGATACGGGACAGGGTTTTGGGTGGGCCAAAAACATTCAGTACTTC
TRBJ2-5	TRBV6-5	TRBD1	-	CASSYGTGHQETQYF	TGTGCCAGCAGTTACGGGACAGGGCACCAAGAGACCCAGTACTTC
TRBJ2-1	TRBV15	-	-	CATSRDRSGAYNEQFF	TGTGCCACCAGCAGAGATAGAAGCGGAGCCTACAATGAGCAGTTCTTC
TRBJ1-6	TRBV19	-	-	CASSIAWRSSSYNSPLHF	TGTGCCAGTAGTATAGCTTGGCGGAGTAGCTCCTATAATTCACCCCTCCACTTT
TRBJ1-6	TRBV2	-	-	CASSERQLSSYNSPLHF	TGTGCCAGCAGTGAGAGGCAGTTAAGCTCCTATAATTCACCCCTCCACTTT
TRBJ2-5	TRBV14	-	-	CASSQAWTQETQYF	TGTGCCAGCAGCCAAGCATGGACGCAAGAGACCCAGTACTTC
TRBJ1-1	TRBV15	-	-	CATSRQGITEAFF	TGTGCCACCAGCAGGCAGGGTATTACTGAAGCTTTCTTT
TRBJ2-6	TRBV5-1	-	-	CASSLVGDNSGANVLTF	TGCGCCAGCAGCTTGGTAGGGGACAACTCTGGGGCCAACGTCCTGACTTTC
TRBJ1-2	TRBV28	TRBD1	-	CASSSQGFGYTF	TGTGCCAGCAGTTCACAGGGGTTTGGCTACACCTTC
TRBJ1-6	TRBV28	-	few	CASGDPRGDSPLHF	TGTGCCAGCGGCGATCCTCGGGGGGACTCACCCCTCCACTTT
TRBJ1-2	TRBV29-1	TRBD1	-	CSVEREPGTGIDYGYTF	TGCAGCGTTGAAAGGGAACCCGGGACAGGGATAGACTATGGCTACACCTTC
TRBJ2-2	TRBV5-1	TRBD1	few	CASSGDRTGYTGELFF	TGCGCCAGCAGCGGGGATCGGACAGGGTACACCGGGGAGCTGTTTTTT
TRBJ2-1	TRBV2	-	once	CASSTGWNRQFEQFF	TGTGCCAGCAGTACGGGGTGGAATAGACAGTTTGAACAGTTCTTC
TRBJ1-1	TRBV9	TRBD1	-	CASSVVSSVAGGIMNTEAFF	TGTGCCAGCAGCGTAGTATCGTCGGTGGCAGGGGGGATCATGAACACTGAAGCTTTCTTT
TRBJ2-6	TRBV19	-	-	CASSIRRSSGANVLTF	TGTGCCAGTAGTATTCGCAGGAGCTCTGGGGCCAACGTCCTGACTTTC
TRBJ2-1	TRBV4-1	-	few	CASSQDQGFWQFF	TGCGCCAGCAGCCAAGATCAGGGTTTTTGGCAGTTCTTC
TRBJ1-6	TRBV5-1	-	-	CASSLAGESYNSPLHF	TGCGCCAGCAGCTTAGCAGGGGAATCCTATAATTCACCCCTCCACTTT
TRBJ2-3	TRBV18	-	-	CASSPYLSLAPGGLSTDTQYF	TGTGCCAGCTCACCCTATCTATCTCTGGCGCCGGGCGGGCTTAGCACAGATACGCAGTATTTT
TRBJ1-2	TRBV10-3	TRBD1	-	CAISEGQGGYTF	TGTGCCATCAGTGAAGGACAGGGCGGCTACACCTTC
TRBJ2-7	TRBV10-2	-	-	CASSDSNEQYF	TGCGCCAGCAGTGACAGCAACGAGCAGTACTTC
TRBJ2-2	TRBV30	-	many	CAWSRGQAGELFF	TGTGCCTGGTCCAGGGGTCAGGCCGGGGAGCTGTTTTTT
TRBJ2-7	TRBV6-6	TRBD2	once	CASSSTGGGRADEQYF	TGTGCCAGCAGTTCAACGGGGGGCGGGAGGGCAGACGAGCAGTACTTC
TRBJ1-5	TRBV6-1	-	once	CASRAGWPQHF	TGTGCCAGCAGGGCAGGGTGGCCCCAGCATTTT
TRBJ1-5	TRBV5-6	-	-	CASSKGGNQPQHF	TGTGCCAGCAGTAAAGGAGGCAATCAGCCCCAGCATTTT
TRBJ2-7	TRBV4-3	TRBD2	-	CASSQGAGASGRFSEQYF	TGCGCCAGCAGCCAAGGCGCCGGGGCTAGCGGGAGATTCTCCGAGCAGTACTTC
TRBJ2-1	TRBV10-3	TRBD2	-	CAISIEREAPPYNEQFF	TGTGCCATCAGTATCGAGCGGGAGGCCCCTCCATACAATGAGCAGTTCTTC
TRBJ2-1	TRBV23-1	-	-	CASSTPSGGPSYNEQFF	TGCGCCAGCAGTACCCCCTCAGGCGGGCCCTCCTACAATGAGCAGTTCTTC
TRBJ1-2	TRBV5-6	TRBD1	once	CASSWTGGSNYGYTF	TGTGCCAGCAGTTGGACAGGGGGCAGCAACTATGGCTACACCTTC
TRBJ1-6	TRBV9	TRBD1	-	CASSAGTANNSPLHF	TGTGCCAGCAGCGCCGGGACAGCTAATAATTCACCCCTCCACTTT
TRBJ2-4	TRBV5-1	TRBD1	-	CASSNPGQSDTAKNIQYF	TGCGCCAGCAGCAATCCGGGACAGAGTGATACGGCCAAAAACATTCAGTACTTC
TRBJ1-4	TRBV25-1	-	-	CASSPRINEKLFF	TGTGCCAGCAGTCCCCGGATTAATGAAAAACTGTTTTTT
TRBJ1-6	TRBV18	TRBD1	-	CASSPWAGGDFYNSPLHF	TGTGCCAGCTCACCATGGGCAGGGGGCGACTTCTATAATTCACCCCTCCACTTT
TRBJ2-5	TRBV30	TRBD1	-	CAWSVPGQGLETQYF	TGTGCCTGGAGTGTACCGGGACAGGGACTGGAGACCCAGTACTTC